A single sample gave rise to the 5 T cell receptor beta chains below, sequenced in a study of OX40 agonist ivuxolimab in advanced cancers. Data came from immunoSEQ multiplex PCR; TCRdb stores just in-frame clones and leaves some out. The sample holds around 30,000 clones, 65% to 90% seen once. The sequencing used CD4+ or CD8+ T cells sorted from blood, collected in a trial of the OX40 agonist ivuxolimab. The receptor set was obtained from an adult with an advanced solid tumor such as melanoma, head and neck, liver or kidney cancer.

The rearrangement links TRBV27 to TRBJ2-3; no reliable D call. The V and J ends lost 2 bases and 1 base respectively, with 7 bases between them. Germline V lookup: CDR1 MNHEY, CDR2 SMNVEV (reference sequence). The CDR3 contains 14 residues. CDR3 sequence reads: CASSLGAGTDTQYF. CDR3 in DNA: TGTGCCAGCAGTTTAGGTGCTGGCACAGATACGCAGTATTTT.

The rearrangement links TRBV19 to TRBJ2-5, with D possibly matching TRBD2 (6 bases). Germline V gene lookup returns CDR1 LNHDA and CDR2 SQIVND (reference sequence). The CDR3 spans 15 residues. Trimming cost V 2 bases and J 4 bases, with 14 bases left between them. CDR3: CASSIRELAGETQYF. CDR3 coding DNA: TGTGCCAGTAGTATACGGGAACTAGCTGGAGAGACCCAGTACTTC. The variable domain in full, with the rest retrieved from reference TRBV19 and TRBJ2-5, is DGGITQSPKYLFRKEGQNVTLSCEQNLNHDAMYWYRQDPGQGLRLIYYSQIVNDFQKGDIAEGYSVSREKKESFPLTVTSAQKNPTAFYLCASSIRELAGETQYFGPGTRLLVL.

J is TRBJ2-1 and V is TRBV19, with 11 bases lining up with TRBD2. CDR3 length equals 15 residues. CDR1 is LNHDA, CDR2 SQIVND, per germline (reference sequence). The V gene end was trimmed by 3 bases and the J gene end by 9 bases; junction bases not matched to a gene: 7. The CDR3 is CASSISSGRGTEQFF. The CDR3 DNA reads TGTGCCAGTAGTATCAGTAGCGGGAGGGGAACTGAGCAGTTCTTC.

This clone was counted a few times. The chain uses TRBV9 and TRBJ2-1; D is uncertain. CDR1 and CDR2 from the germline V gene are SGDLS and YYNGEE. The CDR3 is 14 residues long. Deletions cut 4 bases from V and 4 bases from J, with 12 bases between. The CDR3 coding sequence is TGTGCCAGCAGCCCGCCGAGCGTATACAATGAGCAGTTCTTC. It is translated as CASSPPSVYNEQFF.

In this sample, this clone is medium-sized (0.01 to 0.1%). The chain couples TRBV10-1 to TRBJ2-7; D is unresolved. The V end was cut by 4 bases, the J end by 6 bases, with 13 bases between. The length of the CDR3 is 13 residues. Germline V gene lookup returns CDR1 WNHNN and CDR2 SYGVQD (reference sequence). CDR3 sequence reads: CASSVGPSTEQYF. CDR3 in DNA: TGCGCCAGCAGTGTTGGACCTTCCACCGAGCAGTACTTC.